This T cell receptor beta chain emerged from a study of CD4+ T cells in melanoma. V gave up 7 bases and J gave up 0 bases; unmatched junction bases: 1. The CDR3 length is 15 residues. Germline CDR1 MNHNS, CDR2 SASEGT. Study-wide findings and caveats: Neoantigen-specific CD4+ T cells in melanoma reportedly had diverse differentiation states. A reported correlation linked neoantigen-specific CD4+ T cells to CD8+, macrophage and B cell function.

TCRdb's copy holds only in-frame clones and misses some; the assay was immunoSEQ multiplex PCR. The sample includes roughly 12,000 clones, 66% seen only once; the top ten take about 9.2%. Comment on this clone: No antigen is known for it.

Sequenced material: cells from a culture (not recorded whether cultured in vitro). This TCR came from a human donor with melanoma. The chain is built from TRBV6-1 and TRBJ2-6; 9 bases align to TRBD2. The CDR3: CASTSGDSGANVLTF. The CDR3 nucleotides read TGTGCCAGCACTAGCGGGGACTCTGGGGCCAACGTCCTGACTTTC.